These 20 T cell receptor beta chains share one sample of origin, sequenced in a study of OX40 agonist ivuxolimab in advanced cancers. Measured with immunoSEQ multiplex PCR; TCRdb has only the in-frame clones, and not every one. The repertoire holds more than 45,000 clones, with 70% to 80% as singletons. Sequenced material: CD4+ or CD8+ T cells sorted from blood, taken in a trial of the OX40 agonist ivuxolimab. All receptors come from an adult with an advanced solid tumor such as melanoma, head and neck, liver or kidney cancer.

This chain connects TRBV6-5 to TRBJ1-2; D is perhaps TRBD1 (5 bases). The CDR3 loop spans 13 amino acids. The V gene's germline CDR1 is MNHEY and CDR2 SVGAGI. Trimming shortened V by 3 bases and J by 3 bases, and 8 bases separated the two germline ends. The CDR3 loop is CASSYGADYGYTF. Here the CDR3 DNA reads TGTGCCAGCAGTTATGGGGCAGACTATGGCTACACCTTC.

V and J are TRBV6-5 and TRBJ1-1; the match to TRBD1 covers 7 bases. With 5 bases clipped from V and 1 base from J, the junction kept 1 base outside the gene matches. The V gene's germline CDR1 is MNHEY and CDR2 SVGAGI. This CDR3 spans 13 amino acids. For the CDR3, the DNA is TGTGCCAGCAGTGACAGGGCGAACACTGAAGCTTTCTTT. Residues: CASSDRANTEAFF.

The chain has TRBV29-1 and TRBJ2-2; D is possibly TRBD2 (6 bases). The CDR3 runs 15 residues. The V end was cut by 4 bases, the J end by 7 bases, with 19 bases between. The V gene's germline CDR1 is SQVTM and CDR2 ANQGSEA. CDR3 region: CSVVGSLAFGGELFF. The CDR3 DNA sequence: TGCAGCGTTGTCGGTTCGCTAGCGTTTGGCGGGGAGCTGTTTTTT.

This clone appeared once. The chain employs TRBV25-1 and TRBJ2-5, with 7 bases aligning to TRBD2. In germline, CDR1 is MGHDK, CDR2 SYGVNS. This CDR3 comprises 14 residues. The V segment lost 6 bases and the J segment 0 bases; nucleotides outside the gene matches: 4. CDR3 amino acids: CASRGGRHQETQYF. In DNA, the CDR3 is TGTGCCAGCAGGGGAGGGCGACACCAAGAGACCCAGTACTTC.

For the CDR3, the DNA is TGTGCCAGCAGCCCGGGACGGCCCTACTTAGAGACCCAGTACTTC. It specifies CASSPGRPYLETQYF. V gene TRBV7-2 combines with J gene TRBJ2-5; D is possibly TRBD1 or TRBD2 (5 bases each). The germline V gene encodes CDR1 SGHTA and CDR2 FQGNSA. The CDR3 runs to 15 residues. V shed 5 bases and J shed 4 bases, with 17 bases lying between them.

The chain recombines TRBV28 with TRBJ2-1, with TRBD1 identical over 7 bases. V gave up 7 bases and J gave up 10 bases; unmatched junction bases: 16. The CDR3 spans 15 residues. Germline values: CDR1 MDHEN, CDR2 SYDVKM. The CDR3 sequence is CASTWGQFLGLEQFF. The CDR3 DNA reads as TGTGCCAGCACTTGGGGACAGTTTCTCGGGCTAGAGCAGTTCTTC.

CDR3: CASSPGLGNTIYF. The CDR3 nucleotides are TGTGCCAGCAGTCCTGGACTAGGAAACACCATATATTTT. The gene calls are TRBV2 and TRBJ1-3; D unresolved. Per germline, CDR1 SNHLY and CDR2 FYNNEI. Trimming removed 5 bases from V and 4 bases from J, with 9 bases in between. This CDR3 contains 13 residues.

The chain joins TRBV7-6 to TRBJ1-5; the match to TRBD1 covers 7 bases. CDR3 length: 16 residues. Germline values: CDR1 SGHVS, CDR2 FNYEAQ. J gave up 7 bases and V 5 bases, and 14 bases lay outside the gene matches. CDR3 in amino acids: CASSPEGAGDGQPQHF. CDR3 nucleotides: TGTGCCAGCAGCCCAGAGGGGGCAGGGGACGGGCAGCCCCAGCATTTT.

This clone was counted only a few times. The chain uses TRBV15 and TRBJ1-1, with 7 nucleotides matching TRBD1. The CDR3 runs to 15 residues. V was clipped by 1 base and J by 3 bases; unmatched bases: 5. Looked up from germline, CDR1 is LNHNV and CDR2 is YYDKDF (reference sequence). CDR3 sequence: CATSRGGGRDTEAFF. The CDR3 DNA follows: TGTGCCACCAGCAGAGGAGGGGGCAGAGACACTGAAGCTTTCTTT.

This clone has more than one count but fewer than ten. This chain links TRBV5-6 with TRBJ1-1; 7 bases align to TRBD1. The CDR3 is 15 residues long. The germline CDR1 and CDR2 sequences are SGHDT and YYEEEE. V was pared by 3 bases and J by 10 bases, with 15 bases of the junction left unmatched. The CDR3 here is CASSSETGNVIGAFF. CDR3 bases: TGTGCCAGCAGCTCGGAGACAGGGAATGTGATAGGAGCTTTCTTT.

This clone was observed once. The chain has TRBV10-3 and TRBJ2-5; 13 bases map to TRBD2. The J call may be incorrect, as the DNA end agrees better with TRBJ2-7. CDR1 is ENHRY, CDR2 SYGVKD, per germline. The CDR3 sequence is 14 residues long. CDR3 DNA: TGTGCCATCAGTGGGACTAGCGGGAGATACGAGCAGTACTTC. Translated: CAISGTSGRYEQYF.

There are a few counts of this clone. This chain links TRBV19 with TRBJ1-5; D not resolved. Looked up from germline, CDR1 is LNHDA and CDR2 is SQIVND (reference sequence). The CDR3 sequence is 12 residues long. V was pared by 8 bases and J by 0 bases, with 5 bases between. CDR3 DNA: TGTGCCAGTCGAGATAGCAATCAGCCCCAGCATTTT. Residues: CASRDSNQPQHF.

A few counts support this clone. V and J are TRBV19 and TRBJ1-3, with D uncertain. The germline V and J ends were trimmed by 7 bases and 4 bases, with 14 bases remaining between them. The germline CDR1 and CDR2 sequences are LNHDA and SQIVND (reference sequence). The CDR3 consists of 14 residues. CDR3 sequence: CASIPNNAGNTIYF. CDR3 nucleotides: TGTGCCAGTATTCCTAACAACGCCGGAAACACCATATATTTT.

This chain uses TRBV7-9 with TRBJ2-7; unclear D gene. The CDR3 spans 11 residues. The V end was cut by 5 bases, the J end by 3 bases, with 5 bases between. From germline, CDR1 is SEHNR and CDR2 FQNEAQ (reference sequence). The CDR3 loop reads CASSEYYEQYF. Here the CDR3 DNA reads TGTGCCAGCAGCGAATACTACGAGCAGTACTTC.

The chain combines TRBV15 with TRBJ2-5; 9 bases line up with TRBD2. Germline values: CDR1 LNHNV, CDR2 YYDKDF (reference sequence). Losses at the gene ends were 1 base for V and 4 bases for J; bases not matched to a gene: 1. The CDR3 has 14 residues. The CDR3 sequence: CATSRGREGETQYF. CDR3 nucleotide sequence: TGTGCCACCAGCAGAGGGCGGGAGGGAGAGACCCAGTACTTC.

The rearrangement uses TRBV6-1 and TRBJ1-3; TRBD1 aligns across 7 bases. The germline gives CDR1 MNHNS, CDR2 SASEGT. This CDR3 region has 14 residues. J was trimmed by 8 bases and V by 0 bases; bases with no gene match: 4. CDR3 residues: CASSEALQGDTIYF. CDR3 DNA: TGTGCCAGCAGTGAAGCGCTCCAGGGGGACACCATATATTTT.

To note about this clone: The same CDR3 also results from other DNA sequences found in this sample. The chain has TRBV6-5 and TRBJ1-6; 9 bases match TRBD1. CDR1 is MNHEY and CDR2 is SVGAGI in the germline V gene. This CDR3 spans 14 amino acids. The junction had 3 bases not matched to a gene; V was cut back by 4 bases and J by 8 bases. The CDR3 loop reads CASSLRTGDSPLHF. In nucleotides, the CDR3 is TGTGCCAGCAGTTTACGGACAGGGGATTCACCCCTCCACTTT.

The chain combines TRBV5-4 with TRBJ1-5; no reliable D call. The V end lost 4 bases, the J end lost 4 bases, and 15 bases lay between the germline ends. The CDR3 sequence is 15 residues long. Germline V gives CDR1 SGHNT, CDR2 YYREEE (reference sequence). The CDR3 protein is CASSPSPGRNQPQHF. Written as DNA, the CDR3 is TGTGCCAGCAGCCCCAGCCCGGGCCGGAATCAGCCCCAGCATTTT.

This chain connects TRBV15 to TRBJ1-2; D remains ambiguous. The V gene's germline CDR1 is LNHNV and CDR2 YYDKDF (reference sequence). Between the trimmed V and J ends, which lost 0 bases and 7 bases, there was a span of 12 bases. The CDR3 has 14 amino acids. The chain's CDR3 is CATSRDYAGTGYTF. CDR3 coding DNA: TGTGCCACCAGCAGAGATTACGCGGGAACTGGCTACACCTTC.

The table lists this clone with a few counts. The V call is TRBV18, the J call TRBJ2-1, with TRBD2 matching 11 bases. The CDR3 spans 15 residues. Germline values: CDR1 KGHSH, CDR2 LQKENI. The junction had 4 bases not matched to a gene; V was cut back by 6 bases and J by 3 bases. CDR3 sequence: CASSPTSGDYNEQFF. The CDR3 DNA follows: TGTGCCAGCTCTCCGACTAGCGGGGACTACAATGAGCAGTTCTTC. Based on the CDR3 plus reference TRBV18 and TRBJ2-1, the full variable domain is NAGVMQNPRHLVRRRGQEARLRCSPMKGHSHVYWYRQLPEEGLKFMVYLQKENIIDESGMPKERFSAEFPKEGPSILRIQQVVRGDSAAYFCASSPTSGDYNEQFFGPGTRLTVL.